Shown below are 15 T cell receptor beta chains from a single sample sequenced in a study of CD8+ T cells in alopecia areata. TCR sequencing used cDNA made by reverse transcription of extracted RNA. The method was immunoSEQ multiplex PCR; TCRdb's version includes in-frame clones alone and lacks a portion of them. This table holds over 85,000 clones, about 40% found once. Sequenced material: CD4+ T cells sorted from blood. The receptor set was obtained from a human donor with alopecia areata.

The CDR3 DNA sequence: TGTGCCTGGAGTGAGGACAGCGCGATGCTTTCACCCCTCCACTTT. It encodes CAWSEDSAMLSPLHF. This chain joins TRBV30 and TRBJ1-6; possible D gene TRBD1, 6 bases. The V gene's germline CDR1 is GTSNPN and CDR2 SVGIG (reference sequence). The CDR3 is made up of 15 amino acids. Trimming removed 1 base from V and 9 bases from J, with 16 bases in between.

This chain uses TRBV29-1 with TRBJ2-3, with D perhaps matching TRBD2 (5 bases). V was cut by 8 bases and J by 0 bases, with 12 bases left in between. The germline V gene has CDR1 SQVTM and CDR2 ANQGSEA. CDR3 length equals 13 residues. The CDR3 reads CSIGERSTDTQYF. For the CDR3, the DNA is TGCAGCATCGGGGAGCGGAGCACAGATACGCAGTATTTT.

The V and J genes are TRBV28 and TRBJ2-7; TRBD2 agrees at 8 bases. The CDR3 covers 14 residues. Germline CDR1 MDHEN, CDR2 SYDVKM. V shed 6 bases, J shed 6 bases, and the junction held 10 bases outside the gene matches. This chain's CDR3 is CASRPLSAGGEQYF. CDR3 DNA sequence: TGTGCCAGCAGGCCTCTCAGTGCGGGGGGCGAGCAGTACTTC.

The chain carries TRBV30 and TRBJ2-1; the D gene could be TRBD1 or TRBD2 (6 bases each). Germline lookup yields CDR1 GTSNPN and CDR2 SVGIG (reference sequence). The CDR3 covers 12 residues. CDR3 amino acids: CGGGLLNNEQFF. The CDR3 coding sequence is TGTGGAGGGGGGCTACTCAACAATGAGCAGTTCTTC.

This clone has a handful of counts. The V gene is TRBV11-2, the J gene TRBJ2-2; no firm D call. The CDR3 is 13 amino acids. V lost 7 bases and J lost 0, with 6 bases in between. Looked up from germline, CDR1 is SGHAT and CDR2 is FQNNGV. The CDR3 DNA follows: TGTGCCAGCACCGGGCCGAACACCGGGGAGCTGTTTTTT. Protein: CASTGPNTGELFF.

This chain links TRBV30 with TRBJ1-2, with D unclear. The CDR3 loop spans 12 amino acids. From germline, CDR1 is GTSNPN and CDR2 SVGIG (reference sequence). V was clipped by 3 bases and J by 1 base, with 6 bases between them. The CDR3 nucleotides read TGTGCCTGGAGGCAAAATAACTATGGCTACACCTTC. Translation: CAWRQNNYGYTF.

The J gene is TRBJ1-6, the V gene TRBV30; D is uncertain. The CDR3 runs to 14 residues. V was pared by 4 bases and J by 0 bases, with 7 bases between. Germline V gene lookup returns CDR1 GTSNPN and CDR2 SVGIG (reference sequence). DNA for the CDR3: TGTGCCTGGACGCTCAGCTCCTATAATTCACCCCTCCACTTT. Translated, it gives CAWTLSSYNSPLHF.

This clone has just a few counts. The chain employs TRBV28 and TRBJ1-1, with TRBD1 matching 8 bases. The CDR3 covers 16 residues. V shed 7 bases and J 1 base; nucleotides not matched to a gene: 11. Germline V gene sequence: CDR1 MDHEN, CDR2 SYDVKM. CDR3 nucleotides: TGTGCCAGCAACATACCGGGACAGGACGCGAACACTGAAGCTTTCTTT. Protein sequence: CASNIPGQDANTEAFF.

The chain recombines TRBV29-1 with TRBJ1-1; maybe TRBD1 (5 bases). Trimming removed 7 bases at V and 5 bases at J, with 17 bases between. The CDR3 extends over 13 amino acids. Germline CDR1 SQVTM, CDR2 ANQGSEA. The CDR3 is CSGAQGGGTEAFF. CDR3 DNA: TGCAGCGGTGCCCAGGGAGGAGGGACTGAAGCTTTCTTT.

Only a few counts were recorded for this clone. This sequence joins TRBV2 and TRBJ2-1, with D perhaps matching TRBD2 (5 bases). This CDR3 has 16 residues. Looked up from germline, CDR1 is SNHLY and CDR2 is FYNNEI. Trimming took off 3 bases at V and 7 bases at J, with 19 bases between the two ends. The CDR3 coding sequence is TGTGCCAGCAGTGACCGGACTGACATTACGGGGAATGAGCAGTTCTTC. Protein product: CASSDRTDITGNEQFF.

There are a few counts of this clone. This rearrangement joins TRBV29-1 to TRBJ2-3; D remains ambiguous. Trimming stripped 6 bases from V and 2 bases from J, with 12 bases between. There are 13 residues in the CDR3. Germline-derived CDR1 and CDR2 are SQVTM and ANQGSEA. CDR3: CSVGAKYTDTQYF. Here the CDR3 DNA reads TGCAGCGTCGGCGCGAAGTACACAGATACGCAGTATTTT.

The chain couples TRBV29-1 to TRBJ2-5, with TRBD2 identical over 8 bases. CDR3 length: 12 amino acids. Germline V CDR1 and CDR2: SQVTM, ANQGSEA. CDR3 DNA: TGCGGAAAGCGGGGGACGCAAGGAACCCAGTACTTC. It translates to CGKRGTQGTQYF. The complete variable domain, with remaining parts taken from reference TRBV29-1 and TRBJ2-5, reads SAVISQKPSRDICQRGTSLTIQCQVDSQVTMMFWYRQQPGQSLTLIATANQGSEATYESGFVIDKFPISRPNLTFSTLTVSNMSPEDSSIYLCGKRGTQGTQYFGPGTRLLVL.

The V gene is TRBV7-9, the J gene TRBJ2-7; D not certain. The CDR3 length is 14 residues. CDR1 SEHNR and CDR2 FQNEAQ come from the germline V gene (reference sequence). The germline V and J ends were trimmed by 2 bases and 2 bases, with 10 bases remaining between them. The CDR3: CASSLWNSPYEQYF. The DNA for the CDR3 is TGTGCCAGCAGCTTATGGAACAGCCCCTACGAGCAGTACTTC.

V gene TRBV29-1 combines with J gene TRBJ2-2, with 10 bases fitting TRBD2. CDR1 is SQVTM, CDR2 ANQGSEA, per germline. After removal of 2 bases from V and 4 bases from J, the junction contained 10 bases not matched to a gene. The CDR3 is 17 amino acids. CDR3 loop: CSVEPQRGGRGTGELFF. As DNA, the CDR3 is TGCAGCGTTGAACCCCAGCGGGGGGGCCGGGGCACCGGGGAGCTGTTTTTT.

In its sample, this clone was seen a few times. This sequence joins TRBV14 and TRBJ1-1, with D possibly TRBD1 on 6 matching bases. V was clipped by 2 bases and J by 4 bases, with 8 bases between them. The CDR3 covers 13 residues. Germline V lookup: CDR1 SGHDN, CDR2 FVKESK. The CDR3 sequence: CASSQQGSTEAFF. CDR3 in DNA: TGTGCCAGCAGCCAACAGGGGAGCACTGAAGCTTTCTTT.